The 16 T cell receptor beta chains below come from one sample, sequenced in a study of beta chain features in type 1 diabetes (dated by TCRdb to about 2018). Library preparation was by the immunoSEQ multiplex PCR assay. The entire isolated RNA was reverse transcribed using the High Capacity cDNA Reverse Transcription Kit, and thus expressed TCRB transcripts were sequenced. The table was pulled from immuneACCESS by TCRdb, which kept in-frame rearrangements only. Such tables lose some clones; where checked, under half of the loss comes from unresolved V genes, and the rest has no known cause. The sample table shows about 130,000 clones, and roughly a tenth are seen once. The ten largest clones take up 0.68% of the sample. The specimen was central memory CD4+ T cells from blood. Receptor source: a man younger than 30 in good health.

The J gene is TRBJ2-1, the V gene TRBV9, with 10 positions matching TRBD1. J was trimmed by 5 bases and V by 4 bases; bases with no gene match: 18. The CDR3 contains 19 residues. Germline V lookup: CDR1 SGDLS, CDR2 YYNGEE. The CDR3 is CASSSRTGGPGTADNEQFF. As DNA, the CDR3 is TGTGCCAGCAGCTCCCGGACAGGGGGGCCGGGGACCGCGGACAATGAGCAGTTCTTC. Complete variable domain (other parts from reference TRBV9 and TRBJ2-1): DSGVTQTPKHLITATGQRVTLRCSPRSGDLSVYWYQQSLDQGLQFLIQYYNGEERAKGNILERFSAQQFPDLHSELNLSSLELGDSALYFCASSSRTGGPGTADNEQFFGPGTRLTVL.

This clone showed up many times. CDR3 in DNA: TGTGCCAGCAGCTACACCGGGACTAGCACCTACAATGAGCAGTTCTTC. It yields the protein CASSYTGTSTYNEQFF. This chain joins TRBV11-2 and TRBJ2-1, with TRBD2 matching 9 bases. J gave up 2 bases and V 4 bases, and 6 bases lay outside the gene matches. From germline, CDR1 is SGHAT and CDR2 FQNNGV. The CDR3 is 16 residues long.

The CDR3 coding sequence is TGTGCCAGCAGTCCGCGGGGGGGATTCGGCGAGCAGTACTTC. This codes for CASSPRGGFGEQYF. The V gene is TRBV6-5, the J gene TRBJ2-7, with TRBD2 matching 9 bases. CDR3 size: 14 residues. V lost 5 bases and J lost 6; bases outside the gene matches: 8. CDR1 is MNHEY, CDR2 SVGAGI, per germline.

This clone was counted between two and nine times. V usage is TRBV6-5 and J usage is TRBJ2-5; TRBD2 agrees at 9 bases. CDR1 and CDR2 (germline): MNHEY, SVGAGI. CDR3 length: 14 residues. Trimming removed 5 bases from V and 4 bases from J; junction bases left unmatched: 5. The CDR3 nucleotides read TGTGCCAGCAGTGAGACTAGCGGAGGAGAGACCCAGTACTTC. Encoded protein: CASSETSGGETQYF.

The J gene is TRBJ1-2, the V gene TRBV7-9; D may be TRBD1 (5 bases). CDR1 is SEHNR and CDR2 is FQNEAQ in the germline V gene (reference sequence). V lost 1 base to trimming and J lost 8 bases, with 20 bases between them. The CDR3 has 16 amino acids. The CDR3 DNA reads TGTGCCAGCAGCTTAGGGCAGGGTGCCCGGCGTGAGGGCTACACCTTC. Residues: CASSLGQGARREGYTF.

The J gene is TRBJ2-5, the V gene TRBV5-4, with a tentative D call TRBD1 (6 bases). Germline CDR1 SGHNT, CDR2 YYREEE (reference sequence). V dropped 4 bases and J dropped 2 bases, with 12 bases sitting between them. The CDR3 is made up of 14 amino acids. CDR3 nucleotides: TGTGCCAGCAGCATTACAGGGACGCAAGAGACCCAGTACTTC. It specifies CASSITGTQETQYF.

In this sample, this clone turned up a few times. This rearrangement joins TRBV18 to TRBJ2-2; 10 nucleotides agree with TRBD1. Germline CDR1 reads KGHSH; CDR2 reads LQKENI. After removal of 8 bases from V and 6 bases from J, the junction contained 9 bases not matched to a gene. This CDR3 region has 15 residues. The CDR3 DNA reads TGTGCCAGCACCCGGGACAGGGGAGCCGCCGGGGAGCTGTTTTTT. As protein: CASTRDRGAAGELFF. Using reference TRBV18 and TRBJ2-2 for the parts outside the CDR3, the full variable domain is NAGVMQNPRHLVRRRGQEARLRCSPMKGHSHVYWYRQLPEEGLKFMVYLQKENIIDESGMPKERFSAEFPKEGPSILRIQQVVRGDSAAYFCASTRDRGAAGELFFGEGSRLTVL.

The V gene is TRBV28, the J gene TRBJ2-7, with 7 bases fitting TRBD2. CDR3 size: 16 residues. Germline V gene lookup returns CDR1 MDHEN and CDR2 SYDVKM. V lost 2 bases and J lost 1; bases outside the gene matches: 8. CDR3 sequence (DNA): TGTGCCAGCAGTTTACTCCGGGGGGAACCGTCCTACGAGCAGTACTTC. It yields the protein CASSLLRGEPSYEQYF.

This clone was found a few times. As DNA, the CDR3 is TGTGCCAGCAGTGAATGGGGCTCCCGCTCTGGGGCCAACGTCCTGACTTTC. Protein: CASSEWGSRSGANVLTF. The chain is built from TRBV25-1 and TRBJ2-6; D is perhaps TRBD1 (5 bases). The CDR3 length is 17 residues. Trimming removed 1 base from V and 0 bases from J, with 10 bases in between. Germline V gene lookup returns CDR1 MGHDK and CDR2 SYGVNS.

This clone appeared many times. V and J are TRBV7-2 and TRBJ2-7; 8 bases agree with TRBD1. Germline lookup yields CDR1 SGHTA and CDR2 FQGNSA. This CDR3 contains 13 residues. Germline trimming cut 5 bases from V and 7 bases from J; bases unmatched to any gene: 7. The CDR3 DNA is TGTGCCAGCAGCCAAGGACAGGGCCAAGAGCAGTACTTC. It specifies CASSQGQGQEQYF.

This clone was picked up a small number of times. The chain couples TRBV5-5 to TRBJ2-1; possibly TRBD1 for D (5 bases). CDR3 size: 11 residues. The germline gives CDR1 SGHKS, CDR2 YYEKEE (reference sequence). V was shortened by 3 bases and J by 10 bases, with 8 bases between the two germline ends. The CDR3 nucleotides read TGTGCCAGCAGCTATTGGGGCGAGCAGTTCTTC. Protein product: CASSYWGEQFF.

This clone was recorded many times. The chain joins TRBV27 to TRBJ2-5, with 7 bases that match TRBD2. Per the germline V gene, CDR1 is MNHEY and CDR2 is SMNVEV (reference sequence). V shed 2 bases and J 4 bases; nucleotides not matched to a gene: 7. This CDR3 comprises 15 residues. CDR3 DNA sequence: TGTGCCAGCAGTTTACGCGGACTAGGGGCAGAGACCCAGTACTTC. Residues: CASSLRGLGAETQYF.

This clone was picked up a small number of times. The V call is TRBV2, the J call TRBJ2-4; a possible D gene is TRBD1 (5 bases). CDR3 length: 14 amino acids. V was shortened by 8 bases and J by 0 bases, with 11 bases between the two germline ends. Germline V gene data show CDR1 as SNHLY and CDR2 as FYNNEI. The CDR3 is CASGHRIAKNIQYF. CDR3 nucleotides: TGTGCCAGCGGTCACAGGATAGCCAAAAACATTCAGTACTTC.

This clone showed up just a few times. The chain recombines TRBV6-4 with TRBJ2-1; 7 positions agree with TRBD1. This CDR3 has 16 amino acids. The germline V gene has CDR1 MRHNA and CDR2 SNTAGT. V was pared by 2 bases and J by 1 base, with 5 bases of the junction left unmatched. CDR3 DNA: TGTGCCAGCAGTGACATAGGGACAGCTTCCTACAATGAGCAGTTCTTC. Translation: CASSDIGTASYNEQFF.

This clone showed up just a few times. The V call is TRBV5-7, the J call TRBJ2-1; 8 positions agree with TRBD2. TRBV5-7 is an ORF, and what it does is uncertain. J gave up 2 bases and V 4 bases, and 5 bases lay outside the gene matches. CDR3 size: 15 residues. CDR3 coding DNA: TGTGCCAGCAGCCGTAGCGGGGAGGCCTACAATGAGCAGTTCTTC. This codes for CASSRSGEAYNEQFF.

This clone showed up many times. CDR3 sequence: CASSLRDRGRGNEQFF. The CDR3 DNA is TGTGCCAGCAGCTTGCGGGACAGGGGGCGCGGTAATGAGCAGTTCTTC. This chain joins TRBV7-9 and TRBJ2-1; TRBD1 matches at 12 bases. The germline V gene has CDR1 SEHNR and CDR2 FQNEAQ (reference sequence). CDR3 length: 16 amino acids. The J segment lost 7 bases and the V segment lost 3 bases, leaving 7 bases of the junction unmatched.